This T cell receptor (beta chain) was sequenced in a study of blood T cells in healthy people across ages. Each of the donors had roughly 9.3 milliliters of peripheral blood drawn into EDTA-treated Vacutainer tubes. This CDR3 region has 13 residues. Germline V CDR1 and CDR2: SGHTA, FQGNSA. Of note for this clonotype: Its antigen is still unknown. The germline gene is not matched at one end of the junction; a read error may be the cause.

General study results and limits: Possibly, changes in expanded clonotypes were confounded because donor CMV status was unknown. Unsorted PBMC material precluded a definitive naive versus antigen-experienced comparison.

Next came a second PCR, run for about 7 to 12 cycles, which used a sample-barcoded 5' primer along with a J-beta primer mix. TCRdb ran MiXCR on the 5' RACE reads and lists one entry per CDR3 protein. This sample has 1.5 million to 2 million distinct CDR3 sequences, with roughly 27% found just once. The sequencing sample was made of blood. The source is a woman aged 30 to 39 in good health. This chain links TRBV7-2 with TRBJ2-5; 8 nucleotides agree with TRBD2. The CDR3 nucleotides are TGTGCCAGCAGCCGGGAGGGCTGGGAGACCCAGTGCTTC. Its translation is CASSREGWETQCF.